The following is a T cell receptor (beta chain) sequence with its context. This clonotype was seen ten or more times. Its antigen remains undetermined. Within one base of it there is no much larger clone, and no base qualities were kept. Reading from cysteine to phenylalanine, the CDR3 counts 17 amino acids. The only DNA kept is the CDR3, 51 bases in frame from the first base. CDR1 and CDR2 were assigned from the germline V gene as MDHEN and SYDVKM. Relative to germline, V is 4 bases shorter and J is 9 bases shorter, with 22 bases between their ends. The time point label corresponds to: after trial treatment. The meaning of the sample's treatment or condition label: LDRT plus nivolumab, ipilimumab, low-dose cyclophosphamide and aspirin (RACIN trial). Donors were enrolled in RACIN, a single-arm phase I dose-escalation trial combining nivolumab, ipilimumab, aspirin, low-dose cyclophosphamide and low-dose radiotherapy. Eligible patients had advanced, TIL-negative solid tumors.

The record originates from a study of low-dose radiotherapy and immunotherapy resistance in tumors (dated by TCRdb to between 2021 and 2022). With regard to the full study: Cohort 1 received 0.5 Gy per fraction every 2 weeks, with a prescribed total PTV dose of 6.5 Gy. Every two weeks, patients got intravenous cyclophosphamide at 200 mg/m2, given one day ahead of each radiation and immunotherapy administration. Eight patients were included in the translational analysis: three from the first dose cohort and the first five from the second dose cohort. Patients were given nivolumab as a 240 mg flat dose every two weeks and ipilimumab at 1 mg/kg every six weeks, with both drugs delivered intravenously. Trial participants were not randomized into treatment groups. In Cohort 2, 1 Gy per fraction was delivered every two weeks, for a total of 13 Gy over 26 weeks. Patients took aspirin 300 mg orally once daily for four cycles, starting on cycle 1 day 1.

The sequencer was an Illumina HiSeq 2500. First-strand cDNA was synthesized using Superscript III and a set of TRAV- and TRBV-specific primers, so that both TCRalpha and TCRbeta chains were covered. TCRs were amplified with Phusion for around 20 PCR cycles, with a constant-region primer paired with the adapter attached to the V primers. Isolated mRNA was amplified with the MessageAmp II aRNA Amplification Kit, using a 16-hour in vitro transcription at 37°C. The Dynabeads mRNA DIRECT Purification Kit was used to isolate the mRNA for TCR sequencing. A second approximately 23-cycle Phusion PCR added indexed Illumina adapters, and products were purified with AMPure XP beads. The study's processing was this. Custom Perl scripts pooled TCR sequences encoding the same protein, removed out-of-frame sequences and computed each clonotype's abundance. Any TCR sequence supported by only a single read was excluded from analysis. Shannon entropy, Gini index, clonality, richness, and the frequency of TCRs shared between repertoires were included as repertoire metrics. In TCRdb, the public reads were trimmed at Q25 with fastp and aligned with MiXCR, with productive beta chains retained. Rows with one shared CDR3 protein collapse into an entry with the most common genes and DNA. The V and J calls come from TCRdb's annotation, not from the publication. In this sample the table shows around 80,000 distinct CDR3 sequences, less than 20% of which occur a single time. The biggest ten clones account for roughly 1.4% of the sample.

This specimen consisted of PBMCs, obtained after low-dose radiotherapy plus immunotherapy. The receptor was isolated from a male donor with prostate cancer. Here the chain combines TRBV28 and TRBJ1-6; TRBD1 might be the D gene, on 5 matching bases. The bases read TGTGCCAGCAGTTCCCAGGGACTGGCAGGCTGGGGTTCACCCCTCCACTTT. It encodes CASSSQGLAGWGSPLHF.